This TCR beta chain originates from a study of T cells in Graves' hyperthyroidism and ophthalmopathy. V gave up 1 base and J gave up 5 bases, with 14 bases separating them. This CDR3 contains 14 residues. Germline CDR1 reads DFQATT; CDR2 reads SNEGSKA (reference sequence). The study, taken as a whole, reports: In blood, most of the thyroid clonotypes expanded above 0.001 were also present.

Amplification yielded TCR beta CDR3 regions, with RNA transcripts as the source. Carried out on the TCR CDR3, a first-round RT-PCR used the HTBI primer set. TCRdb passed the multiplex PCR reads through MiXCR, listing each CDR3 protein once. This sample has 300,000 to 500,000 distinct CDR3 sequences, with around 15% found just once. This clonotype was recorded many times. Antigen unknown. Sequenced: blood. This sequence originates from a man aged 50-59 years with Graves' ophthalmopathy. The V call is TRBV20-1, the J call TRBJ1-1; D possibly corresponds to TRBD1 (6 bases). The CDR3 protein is CSARVGRGNTEAFF. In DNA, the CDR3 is TGCAGTGCTAGAGTTGGCAGGGGAAATACTGAAGCTTTCTTT.